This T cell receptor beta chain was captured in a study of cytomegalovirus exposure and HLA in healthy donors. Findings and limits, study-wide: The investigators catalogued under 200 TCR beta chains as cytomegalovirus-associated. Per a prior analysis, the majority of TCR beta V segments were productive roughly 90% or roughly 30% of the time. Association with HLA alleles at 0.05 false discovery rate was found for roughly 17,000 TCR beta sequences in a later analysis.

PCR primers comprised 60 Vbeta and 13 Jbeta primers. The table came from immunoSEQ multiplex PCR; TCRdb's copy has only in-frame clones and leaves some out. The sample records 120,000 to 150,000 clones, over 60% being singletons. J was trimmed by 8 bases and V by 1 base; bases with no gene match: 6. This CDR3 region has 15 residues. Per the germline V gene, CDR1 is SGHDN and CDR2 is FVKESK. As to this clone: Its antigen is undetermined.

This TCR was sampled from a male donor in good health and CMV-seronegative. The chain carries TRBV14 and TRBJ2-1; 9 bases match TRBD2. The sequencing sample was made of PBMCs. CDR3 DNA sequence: TGTGCCAGCAGCCAAGGGCGGGGGGGCCACTATGAGCAGTTCTTC. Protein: CASSQGRGGHYEQFF.